These 14 T cell receptor beta chains came from one sample sequenced in a study of identical twins' blood T cells. TCRdb independently ran MiXCR on the 5' RACE reads; one entry per CDR3 protein. This table holds a few hundred thousand distinct CDR3 sequences, over 25% found once. The sequencing input was PBMCs. The receptors stem from a woman aged 18-50 years in good health.

The chain combines TRBV7-9 with TRBJ1-5; no firm D call. The CDR3 has 16 residues. Trimming left V 1 base short and J 2 bases short, with 12 bases between. CDR1 and CDR2 (germline): SEHNR, FQNEAQ (reference sequence). The CDR3 reads CASSLVWRARNQPQHF. Written as DNA, the CDR3 is TGTGCCAGCAGCTTAGTTTGGAGGGCCCGCAATCAGCCCCAGCATTTT. Full variable domain (missing parts from reference TRBV7-9 and TRBJ1-5): DTGVSQNPRHKITKRGQNVTFRCDPISEHNRLYWYRQTLGQGPEFLTYFQNEAQLEKSRLLSDRFSAERPKGSFSTLEIQRTEQGDSAMYLCASSLVWRARNQPQHFGDGTRLSIL.

The gene calls are TRBV6-5 and TRBJ1-4, with D possibly being TRBD1 (6 bases). Germline-derived CDR1 and CDR2 are MNHEY and SVGAGI. This CDR3 spans 15 amino acids. V lost 5 bases to trimming and J lost 8 bases, with 18 bases between them. This CDR3 reads CASSHRTDLAEKLFF. The CDR3 region has the DNA TGTGCCAGCAGTCATAGGACAGATTTGGCAGAAAAACTGTTTTTT.

This clonotype appeared a few times. V gene TRBV29-1 combines with J gene TRBJ1-2, with D unclear. The germline V gene has CDR1 SQVTM and CDR2 ANQGSEA. Deletions cut 2 bases from V and 2 bases from J, with 12 bases between. The CDR3 has 14 amino acids. In nucleotides, the CDR3 is TGCAGCGTTGAACTTGTGGGTCCCAACTATGGCTACACCTTC. Protein product: CSVELVGPNYGYTF.

Comments on this clonotype: This may be a read error, as it is one base from a much larger clone. The V gene is TRBV28, the J gene TRBJ1-5; D is undetermined. The CDR3 totals 12 residues. V was shortened by 3 bases and J by 16 bases, with 16 bases between the two germline ends. Germline values: CDR1 MDHEN, CDR2 SYDVKM. The CDR3 reads CASSFEGILSHF. The CDR3 DNA sequence: TGTGCCAGCAGTTTTGAAGGGATTCTCTCCCATTTT.

Ten or more counts support this clonotype. The chain links TRBV12-3 or TRBV12-4 to TRBJ1-2; no clear D gene. The CDR3 is made up of 12 amino acids. The V and J ends lost 5 bases and 4 bases respectively, with 8 bases between them. The CDR3 spells CASSPGSYGYTF. As DNA, the CDR3 is TGTGCCAGCAGTCCAGGTTCCTATGGCTACACCTTC.

The V call is TRBV20-1, the J call TRBJ1-2; no clear D gene. Between the trimmed V and J ends, which lost 4 bases and 2 bases, there was a span of 8 bases. Germline assignment: CDR1 DFQATT and CDR2 SNEGSKA (reference sequence). The CDR3 spans 12 residues. Here the CDR3 reads CSAKVENYGYTF. The CDR3 region has the DNA TGCAGTGCTAAAGTGGAGAACTATGGCTACACCTTC.

The chain carries TRBV4-3 and TRBJ1-4, with 7 bases fitting TRBD1. The germline V gene encodes CDR1 LGHNA and CDR2 YSLEER. The junction had 0 bases not matched to a gene; V was cut back by 2 bases and J by 3 bases. The CDR3 consists of 14 residues. This CDR3 is CASSQQGANEKLFF. For the CDR3, the DNA is TGCGCCAGCAGCCAACAGGGGGCTAATGAAAAACTGTTTTTT.

With regard to this clonotype: This sequence may be a read error, since a much larger clone differs from it by one base. The genes are TRBV4-1 and TRBJ1-6, with D unclear. In germline, CDR1 is MGHRA, CDR2 YSYEKL. This CDR3 has 13 amino acids. Trimming took 7 bases from V and 10 from J, leaving 14 bases between them. The CDR3 loop reads CASNQDSRSPLHF. For the CDR3, the DNA is TGCGCCAGCAACCAGGACTCGAGGTCACCCCTCCACTTT.

This clonotype came up many times. The V and J genes are TRBV14 and TRBJ1-1; TRBD1 is a possible D gene (6 bases). The V end lost 0 bases, the J end lost 6 bases, and 11 bases lay between the germline ends. This CDR3 contains 14 residues. Germline V gene data show CDR1 as SGHDN and CDR2 as FVKESK. CDR3 in amino acids: CASSQDRGGAEAFF. Here the CDR3 DNA reads TGTGCCAGCAGCCAAGATAGAGGGGGGGCTGAAGCTTTCTTT.

This clonotype was observed many times. The chain combines TRBV20-1 with TRBJ1-1; D gene ambiguous. Germline CDR1 DFQATT, CDR2 SNEGSKA (reference sequence). The V end was cut by 5 bases, the J end by 12 bases, with 16 bases between. The CDR3 totals 11 residues. The CDR3 protein is CSAAGVGSTFF. The CDR3 region has the DNA TGCAGTGCTGCCGGGGTCGGTTCGACTTTCTTT.

With respect to this clonotype: The CDR3 ends on some other residue instead of the conserved phenylalanine or tryptophan, so this is likely a read error. No DNA is shown, since the ends of the CDR3 on it are uncertain; the CDR3 is the one TCRdb lists. V and J are TRBV6-2 or TRBV6-3 and TRBJ1-1. CDR1 is MNHEY, CDR2 SVGEGT, per germline. The CDR3 sequence runs 17 residues, both termini included. This chain's CDR3 is CASKLIVSGRWNTESFL.

This chain links TRBV6-4 with TRBJ1-2; a weak D match, TRBD1 (5 bases). The CDR3 length is 16 residues. Germline V gene sequence: CDR1 MRHNA, CDR2 SNTAGT. The V gene lost 3 bases and the J gene lost 6 bases, with 20 bases spanning the gap. The CDR3 is CASSEEIRVIRDGYTF. CDR3 in DNA: TGTGCCAGCAGTGAGGAGATCAGGGTGATAAGGGATGGCTACACCTTC.

This clonotype showed up just a few times. The chain combines TRBV20-1 with TRBJ2-1, with TRBD2 matching 16 bases. Germline-derived CDR1 and CDR2 are DFQATT and SNEGSKA (reference sequence). After removal of 6 bases from V and 9 bases from J, the junction contained 8 bases not matched to a gene. The length of the CDR3 is 15 residues. For the CDR3, the DNA is TGCAGTGCCCTACAGGGGACTAGCGGGAGGGTTGAGCAGTTCTTC. This codes for CSALQGTSGRVEQFF.

The CDR3, as DNA: TGTGCCAGTAGCCAAACAGGGATCGCCTATGGCTACACCTTC. Amino acid sequence: CASSQTGIAYGYTF. The V and J genes are TRBV19 and TRBJ1-2; a possible D gene is TRBD1 (6 bases). CDR1 is LNHDA, CDR2 SQIVND, per germline (reference sequence). This CDR3 has 14 amino acids. The ends were cut back, 6 bases at V and 4 bases at J, with 15 bases in the middle.